These 28 T cell receptor beta chains came from one sample sequenced in a study of blood T cell repertoires in COVID-19. Here immunoSEQ multiplex PCR was the method, and the copy in TCRdb shows in-frame clones only, minus some. Here the sample spans about 220,000 clones, less than 90% being singletons. Source material: PBMCs or T cells enriched from blood (not recorded which). These receptor sequences come from a woman aged 30 to 39 who had recovered from COVID-19.

The chain uses TRBV5-1 and TRBJ2-3; a possible D gene is TRBD1 (6 bases). CDR1 is SGHRS, CDR2 YFSETQ, per germline. With 0 bases removed from V and 1 base from J, the gap between germline ends came to 9 bases. CDR3 length: 15 amino acids. The CDR3 DNA follows: TGCGCCAGCAGCTTGGGGGGGCTCGGCACAGATACGCAGTATTTT. This translates into CASSLGGLGTDTQYF.

V gene TRBV5-4 combines with J gene TRBJ2-5; 9 bases map to TRBD2. V dropped 4 bases and J dropped 5; count of bases not matched to a gene: 6. The germline V gene encodes CDR1 SGHNT and CDR2 YYREEE (reference sequence). This CDR3 is built from 14 residues. CDR3 DNA: TGTGCCAGCAGCCAGCGGGGGGCAGGGGAGACCCAGTACTTC. Protein: CASSQRGAGETQYF.

This rearrangement joins TRBV5-4 to TRBJ1-2; 7 positions match TRBD1. This CDR3 comprises 13 residues. CDR1 SGHNT and CDR2 YYREEE come from the germline V gene (reference sequence). V lost 2 bases, J lost 6 bases, and 4 bases stayed unmatched. CDR3 sequence (DNA): TGTGCCAGCAGCTTACAGGGGACAAATGGCTACACCTTC. Translation gives CASSLQGTNGYTF.

This chain joins TRBV11-2 and TRBJ2-5, with D possibly being TRBD1 (6 bases). CDR1 is SGHAT and CDR2 is FQNNGV in the germline V gene. The CDR3 runs 14 residues. V lost 3 bases and J lost 5, with 13 bases in between. The DNA of the CDR3 is TGTGCCAGCAGCTTTTCAGGGGCTGAGGAGACCCAGTACTTC. It codes for CASSFSGAEETQYF.

The gene calls are TRBV6-2 or TRBV6-3 and TRBJ1-2, with D perhaps TRBD1 (6 bases). The CDR3 spans 15 residues. Trimming removed 2 bases from V and 0 bases from J, with 10 bases in between. Germline values: CDR1 MNHEY, CDR2 SVGEGT. The DNA of the CDR3 is TGTGCCAGCAGTTACGAAAAGGGGGCTAACTATGGCTACACCTTC. Amino acids: CASSYEKGANYGYTF.

This chain connects TRBV2 to TRBJ2-5, with 12 bases that match TRBD2. Germline loops: CDR1 SNHLY, CDR2 FYNNEI. This CDR3 contains 15 residues. Losses at the gene ends were 6 bases for V and 2 bases for J; bases not matched to a gene: 4. The CDR3 DNA follows: TGTGCCAGCAGCCGGACTAGCGGGGCTCAAGAGACCCAGTACTTC. Its translation is CASSRTSGAQETQYF.

CDR3: CASSLVSGISHEQYF. CDR3 in DNA: TGTGCCAGCAGCCTAGTCTCAGGGATTTCACACGAGCAGTACTTC. This chain joins TRBV7-3 and TRBJ2-7; a possible D gene is TRBD1 (5 bases). The CDR3 totals 15 residues. Per the germline V gene, CDR1 is SGHTA and CDR2 is FQGTGA. Between the trimmed V and J ends, which lost 5 bases and 5 bases, there was a span of 19 bases.

CDR3 residues: CASSLGSPSYEQYF. The CDR3 DNA reads TGTGCCAGCAGTCTTGGCAGTCCCTCCTACGAGCAGTACTTC. This chain uses TRBV7-2 with TRBJ2-7; D gene unclear. Germline values: CDR1 SGHTA, CDR2 FQGNSA. V lost 6 bases to trimming and J lost 0 bases, with 12 bases between them. The CDR3 spans 14 residues.

The CDR3 DNA is TGTGCCAGCTGCGTAGCGGGGGGGCTGGCAGATACGCAGTATTTT. It is translated as CASCVAGGLADTQYF. The chain combines TRBV7-2 with TRBJ2-3; the match to TRBD2 covers 11 bases. The CDR3 consists of 15 residues. After removal of 8 bases from V and 4 bases from J, the junction contained 8 bases not matched to a gene. Germline CDR1 reads SGHTA; CDR2 reads FQGNSA. Filled out from reference TRBV7-2 and TRBJ2-3, the complete variable domain reads GAGVSQSPSNKVTEKGKDVELRCDPISGHTALYWYRQSLGQGLEFLIYFQGNSAPDKSGLPSDRFSAERTGGSVSTLTIQRTQQEDSAVYLCASCVAGGLADTQYFGPGTRLTVL.

The chain employs TRBV15 and TRBJ1-6; TRBD1 is a possible D gene (5 bases). Germline V gives CDR1 LNHNV, CDR2 YYDKDF (reference sequence). The CDR3 length is 14 residues. V was pared by 1 base and J by 9 bases, with 10 bases between. CDR3 sequence reads: CATSRVTGSSPLHF. The CDR3 DNA sequence: TGTGCCACCAGCAGAGTTACAGGTTCTTCACCCCTCCACTTT.

Regarding this clone: This same CDR3 is encoded by further DNA sequences in the sample. CDR3 residues: CASSLAGGTNYGYTF. The CDR3 DNA reads as TGTGCCAGCAGCTTAGCTGGCGGAACTAACTATGGCTACACCTTC. The J gene is TRBJ1-2, the V gene TRBV7-9; D uncertain. With 0 bases removed from V and 0 bases from J, the gap between germline ends came to 8 bases. CDR3 size: 15 residues. CDR1 and CDR2 from the germline V gene are SEHNR and FQNEAQ (reference sequence).

The chain couples TRBV28 to TRBJ2-7; 7 bases are shared with TRBD1. Germline CDR1 is MDHEN and CDR2 is SYDVKM. The CDR3 is 15 amino acids. With V trimmed by 7 bases and J by 2 bases, 11 bases remained unmatched. DNA of the CDR3: TGTGCCAGCACCAGAAGGTGGGGACAGCCCTACGAGCAGTACTTC. Translating it yields CASTRRWGQPYEQYF. Looking up the rest from reference TRBV28 and TRBJ2-7 gives the full variable domain: DVKVTQSSRYLVKRTGEKVFLECVQDMDHENMFWYRQDPGLGLRLIYFSYDVKMKEKGDIPEGYSVSREKKERFSLILESASTNQTSMYLCASTRRWGQPYEQYFGPGTRLTVT.

The chain combines TRBV5-5 with TRBJ1-2; tentatively, D is TRBD1 (6 bases). Trimming pared 6 bases from V and 6 bases from J, leaving 9 bases between. The germline CDR1 and CDR2 sequences are SGHKS and YYEKEE (reference sequence). This CDR3 is 11 amino acids long. The CDR3 region has the DNA TGTGCCAGCAACAGGGTTCATGGCTACACCTTC. Residues: CASNRVHGYTF.

V is TRBV5-4 and J is TRBJ2-1; 10 bases are shared with TRBD2. The CDR3 spans 15 residues. V lost 3 bases, J lost 0 bases, and 0 bases stayed unmatched. Germline values: CDR1 SGHNT, CDR2 YYREEE (reference sequence). CDR3 DNA sequence: TGTGCCAGCAGCTCTAGCGGGAGCTCCTACAATGAGCAGTTCTTC. It translates to CASSSSGSSYNEQFF.

This clone turned up a few times. The CDR3 coding sequence is TGTGCCAGCAGTTCTGGGAAGGGAGACACCGGGGAGCTGTTTTTT. Translating gives CASSSGKGDTGELFF. The gene calls are TRBV25-1 and TRBJ2-2, with D perhaps TRBD2 (5 bases). This CDR3 region has 15 residues. V was cut by 5 bases and J by 3 bases, with 13 bases left in between. Germline-derived CDR1 and CDR2 are MGHDK and SYGVNS.

This clone was recorded at least ten times. The genes are TRBV4-3 and TRBJ1-4, with 8 positions matching TRBD1. The CDR3 extends over 18 amino acids. Looked up from germline, CDR1 is LGHNA and CDR2 is YSLEER. J lost 2 bases, V lost 0 bases, and 8 bases had no gene match. This CDR3 reads CASSQEQGAHFTNEKLFF. The CDR3 DNA is TGCGCCAGCAGCCAAGAGCAGGGGGCACATTTTACTAATGAAAAACTGTTTTTT.

A single count supports this clone. The CDR3 DNA follows: TGTGCCAGCAGCCGGACAGGGGGGAGCAGTAATGAAAAACTGTTTTTT. Its protein product is CASSRTGGSSNEKLFF. This chain joins TRBV7-2 and TRBJ1-4, with TRBD1 identical over 10 bases. The V gene end was trimmed by 5 bases and the J gene end by 4 bases; junction bases not matched to a gene: 7. The CDR3 sequence is 16 residues long. Germline V lookup: CDR1 SGHTA, CDR2 FQGNSA.

The rearrangement uses TRBV19 and TRBJ1-6; no definite D call. CDR3 length: 14 amino acids. Germline CDR1 and CDR2: LNHDA and SQIVND (reference sequence). Trimming stripped 5 bases from V and 8 bases from J, with 13 bases between. The CDR3 here is CASSYFTVDSPLHF. CDR3 nucleotide sequence: TGTGCCAGTAGTTATTTCACGGTCGATTCACCCCTCCACTTT.

The J gene is TRBJ2-7, the V gene TRBV5-5; D gene ambiguous. Germline V gives CDR1 SGHKS, CDR2 YYEKEE (reference sequence). V lost 0 bases to trimming and J lost 3 bases, with 13 bases between them. CDR3 size: 15 residues. CDR3 coding DNA: TGTGCCAGCAGCTTGGGACTCGACGGAAACTACGAGCAGTACTTC. This codes for CASSLGLDGNYEQYF.

CDR3 in DNA: TGTGCCAGCAGCTTACTGTCGGTCGTGAACACTGAAGCTTTCTTT. This sequence encodes CASSLLSVVNTEAFF. The chain employs TRBV7-9 and TRBJ1-1; D remains unclear. Germline V gene lookup returns CDR1 SEHNR and CDR2 FQNEAQ (reference sequence). This CDR3 is built from 15 residues. V was shortened by 2 bases and J by 0 bases, with 10 bases between the two germline ends.

This clone was seen at least ten times. The chain links TRBV6-5 to TRBJ2-2; tentative D call: TRBD1 (6 bases). The germline gives CDR1 MNHEY, CDR2 SVGAGI. Trimming left V 6 bases short and J 5 bases short, with 7 bases between. The length of the CDR3 is 12 residues. In DNA, the CDR3 is TGTGCCAGCAGAGGGGGAACCGGGGAGCTGTTTTTT. It specifies CASRGGTGELFF.

V is TRBV4-1 and J is TRBJ1-2, with 12 nucleotides matching TRBD1. The CDR3 spans 17 residues. The V and J ends lost 3 bases and 8 bases, in that order; junction bases with no gene match: 13. The V gene's germline CDR1 is MGHRA and CDR2 YSYEKL. The CDR3 region is CASSHPLTGTGGEGYTF. CDR3 nucleotide sequence: TGCGCCAGCAGCCATCCCCTTACCGGGACAGGGGGCGAAGGCTACACCTTC.

V usage is TRBV28 and J usage is TRBJ2-7; 9 nucleotides agree with TRBD1. J gave up 4 bases and V 6 bases, and 7 bases lay outside the gene matches. Looked up from germline, CDR1 is MDHEN and CDR2 is SYDVKM. The CDR3 totals 14 residues. The DNA for the CDR3 is TGTGCCAGCAGCCGAGACAGGGGGGTATACGAGCAGTACTTC. Encoded protein: CASSRDRGVYEQYF.

The rearrangement uses TRBV12-3 or TRBV12-4 and TRBJ1-5; 9 positions match TRBD1. Trimming cost V 4 bases and J 6 bases; bases outside gene matches: 1. This CDR3 has 13 residues. The CDR3 DNA is TGTGCCAGCAGTTCGGACAGGGGTCAGCCCCAGCATTTT. Its protein product is CASSSDRGQPQHF.

This chain uses TRBV6-5 with TRBJ1-1; a weak D match, TRBD1 (6 bases). V was pared by 6 bases and J by 9 bases, with 20 bases between. The CDR3 loop spans 14 amino acids. Germline CDR1 is MNHEY and CDR2 is SVGAGI. CDR3: CASRSTRDRPQAFF. The CDR3 DNA reads as TGTGCCAGCAGGTCGACAAGAGACAGGCCCCAAGCTTTCTTT.

The CDR3 sequence: CASSWRVGNQPQHF. DNA for the CDR3: TGTGCCAGTAGTTGGAGGGTAGGCAATCAGCCCCAGCATTTT. This sequence joins TRBV19 and TRBJ1-5; D not resolved. V lost 5 bases to trimming and J lost 2 bases, with 10 bases between them. The CDR3 extends over 14 amino acids. Germline V gene sequence: CDR1 LNHDA, CDR2 SQIVND (reference sequence). Full variable domain (rest looked up from reference TRBV19 and TRBJ1-5): DGGITQSPKYLFRKEGQNVTLSCEQNLNHDAMYWYRQDPGQGLRLIYYSQIVNDFQKGDIAEGYSVSREKKESFPLTVTSAQKNPTAFYLCASSWRVGNQPQHFGDGTRLSIL.

This sequence joins TRBV7-9 and TRBJ1-1; TRBD1 agrees at 7 bases. The V segment lost 8 bases and the J segment 1 base; nucleotides outside the gene matches: 7. This CDR3 spans 14 amino acids. Per germline, CDR1 SEHNR and CDR2 FQNEAQ (reference sequence). CDR3: CASVEGASNTEAFF. The DNA for the CDR3 is TGTGCCAGCGTGGAGGGGGCCTCGAACACTGAAGCTTTCTTT. Full variable domain (outside the CDR3, taken from reference TRBV7-9 and TRBJ1-1): DTGVSQNPRHKITKRGQNVTFRCDPISEHNRLYWYRQTLGQGPEFLTYFQNEAQLEKSRLLSDRFSAERPKGSFSTLEIQRTEQGDSAMYLCASVEGASNTEAFFGQGTRLTVV.

The chain joins TRBV4-3 to TRBJ1-3, with a weak D call TRBD1 (6 bases). The CDR3 covers 18 residues. The ends were cut back, 0 bases at V and 1 base at J, with 16 bases in the middle. The germline gives CDR1 LGHNA, CDR2 YSLEER. The CDR3 DNA follows: TGCGCCAGCAGCCAAGACCCAACGACAGGTTTATCTGGAAACACCATATATTTT. It specifies CASSQDPTTGLSGNTIYF.